The TCR beta chain described here comes from a study of regulatory T cells in long-lasting Graves disease. The study's findings and limits: The number of shared public clonotypes was higher in persistent patients (approximately 3,000) than new patients (more than 850). Favored gene segments in persistent disease were TRBV28, TRBJ1-2 and TRBJ2-5.

The germline V and J ends were trimmed by 5 bases and 7 bases, with 18 bases remaining between them. This CDR3 is 15 amino acids long. Time point here: persistent/refractory GD, antithyroid drugs over 5 years with positive TRAb. The TCR library used RNA extracted from PBMCs. Combining iRepertoire HTBI primers with Arm-PCR of CDR3 regions, the authors built TCR beta libraries. TCRdb processed the multiplex PCR reads anew with MiXCR; each CDR3 protein has one entry. This table holds 400,000 to 500,000 distinct CDR3 sequences, around 21% found once. In its sample, this clonotype was seen many times. The antigen remains unidentified.

This chain uses TRBV12-3 or TRBV12-4 with TRBJ2-4; D uncertain. This TCR came from a female donor with Graves disease. The sample in question was peripheral blood mononuclear cells (PBMCs), obtained when the disease was refractory, from a patient treated with antithyroid drugs. The chain's CDR3 is CASSPHDTPGNIQYF. In nucleotides, the CDR3 is TGTGCCAGCAGTCCACACGACACCCCTGGGAACATTCAGTACTTC.